The 24 T cell receptor beta chains below were found in one sample sequenced in a study of OX40 agonist ivuxolimab in advanced cancers. Clones were read by immunoSEQ multiplex PCR, and TCRdb kept only the in-frame ones, dropping some. Among tens of thousands of clones listed, about nine tenths were seen once. The sample in question was CD4+ or CD8+ T cells sorted from blood, obtained in a trial of the OX40 agonist ivuxolimab. Receptors were obtained from an adult with an advanced solid tumor such as melanoma, head and neck, liver or kidney cancer.

The V and J genes are TRBV9 and TRBJ2-2, with D perhaps given as TRBD1 or TRBD2 (6 bases each). Germline V gene sequence: CDR1 SGDLS, CDR2 YYNGEE. Trimming stripped 6 bases from V and 3 bases from J, with 15 bases between. CDR3 length: 15 amino acids. This CDR3 is CASTEGGPYTGELFF. CDR3 bases: TGTGCCAGCACTGAGGGGGGACCATACACCGGGGAGCTGTTTTTT. The whole variable domain, remainder taken from reference TRBV9 and TRBJ2-2, is DSGVTQTPKHLITATGQRVTLRCSPRSGDLSVYWYQQSLDQGLQFLIQYYNGEERAKGNILERFSAQQFPDLHSELNLSSLELGDSALYFCASTEGGPYTGELFFGEGSRLTVL.

The chain combines TRBV19 with TRBJ2-1; TRBD2 matches at 10 bases. Germline V lookup: CDR1 LNHDA, CDR2 SQIVND (reference sequence). The CDR3 has 15 amino acids. The V segment lost 3 bases and the J segment 7 bases; nucleotides outside the gene matches: 6. In DNA, the CDR3 is TGTGCCAGTAGTATTCGGACTAGCGGCTTGAATGAGCAGTTCTTC. Its translation is CASSIRTSGLNEQFF.

The gene calls are TRBV29-1 and TRBJ2-1, with D uncertain. V dropped 6 bases and J dropped 2 bases, with 8 bases sitting between them. Germline-derived CDR1 and CDR2 are SQVTM and ANQGSEA. The CDR3 is made up of 12 amino acids. CDR3 sequence: CSVHVAYNEQFF. The DNA of the CDR3 is TGCAGCGTCCACGTAGCCTACAATGAGCAGTTCTTC.

The V gene is TRBV4-1, the J gene TRBJ2-2, with 7 bases fitting TRBD2. CDR1 is MGHRA and CDR2 is YSYEKL in the germline V gene. The V and J ends lost 3 bases and 4 bases, in that order; junction bases with no gene match: 5. This CDR3 region has 15 residues. The CDR3: CASSHLSGVTGELFF. In DNA form, the CDR3 reads TGCGCCAGCAGCCATCTGAGCGGGGTCACCGGGGAGCTGTTTTTT.

This clone is a singleton in its sample. CDR3 nucleotides: TGTGCCAGTAGTATATCCCTCCACGCACGAAGGGACATTCAGTACTTC. It codes for CASSISLHARRDIQYF. The J gene is TRBJ2-4, the V gene TRBV19; D ambiguous. Germline lookup yields CDR1 LNHDA and CDR2 SQIVND (reference sequence). V shed 2 bases and J shed 8 bases, with 19 bases lying between them. The CDR3 extends over 16 amino acids.

V usage is TRBV27 and J usage is TRBJ2-1, with TRBD1 matching over 8 bases. Unmatched junction bases numbered 11, after V lost 6 bases and J lost 7 bases. Germline V gives CDR1 MNHEY, CDR2 SMNVEV (reference sequence). This CDR3 has 15 residues. This CDR3 reads CASRPSQGAWNEQFF. The CDR3 nucleotides read TGTGCCAGCAGACCCTCCCAGGGGGCATGGAATGAGCAGTTCTTC.

V is TRBV27 and J is TRBJ2-3; no clear D. The CDR3 extends over 19 amino acids. V was cut by 5 bases and J by 0 bases, with 24 bases left in between. From germline, CDR1 is MNHEY and CDR2 SMNVEV (reference sequence). CDR3 region: CASSLTPDLIVPSTDTQYF. The CDR3, as DNA: TGTGCCAGCAGTCTTACTCCGGACCTTATAGTCCCTAGCACAGATACGCAGTATTTT.

The chain recombines TRBV28 with TRBJ1-1, with 8 bases that match TRBD1. Germline lookup yields CDR1 MDHEN and CDR2 SYDVKM. V lost 5 bases, J lost 4 bases, and 6 bases stayed unmatched. The CDR3 has 14 amino acids. The CDR3: CASSPYTGGTEAFF. CDR3 nucleotide sequence: TGTGCCAGCAGTCCCTACACAGGGGGCACTGAAGCTTTCTTT.

The chain has TRBV6-9 and TRBJ2-1; D may be TRBD1 or TRBD2 (5 bases each). This CDR3 has 14 residues. Trimming left V 8 bases short and J 2 bases short, with 13 bases between. Germline loops: CDR1 MNHGY, CDR2 SVAAGI. CDR3 amino acids: CASGGTGPYNEQFF. The CDR3 nucleotides read TGTGCCAGCGGAGGAACGGGACCCTACAATGAGCAGTTCTTC.

The chain combines TRBV11-2 with TRBJ2-2; the D gene could be TRBD1 or TRBD2 (5 bases each). CDR1 is SGHAT, CDR2 FQNNGV, per germline. The length of the CDR3 is 14 residues. The germline V and J ends were trimmed by 1 base and 6 bases, with 9 bases remaining between them. CDR3 DNA sequence: TGTGCCAGCAGCTTAGCGGGGCCCTCCGGGGAGCTGTTTTTT. It codes for CASSLAGPSGELFF.

The chain has TRBV11-2 and TRBJ2-1; 10 positions agree with TRBD2. Germline V gene data show CDR1 as SGHAT and CDR2 as FQNNGV. J lost 8 bases, V lost 3 bases, and 13 bases had no gene match. This CDR3 is built from 17 residues. The CDR3 region is CASSFPGGAGGPYEQFF. CDR3 DNA: TGTGCCAGCAGCTTCCCCGGTGGAGCGGGAGGGCCCTATGAGCAGTTCTTC.

V and J are TRBV5-1 and TRBJ2-3; D is unclear. V was pared by 0 bases and J by 2 bases, with 13 bases between. Germline V lookup: CDR1 SGHRS, CDR2 YFSETQ. The CDR3 sequence is 16 residues long. The CDR3 nucleotides are TGCGCCAGCAGCTTGGATATGTCGGTCAACACAGATACGCAGTATTTT. Its protein product is CASSLDMSVNTDTQYF. Looking up the rest from reference TRBV5-1 and TRBJ2-3 gives the full variable domain: KAGVTQTPRYLIKTRGQQVTLSCSPISGHRSVSWYQQTPGQGLQFLFEYFSETQRNKGNFPGRFSGRQFSNSRSEMNVSTLELGDSALYLCASSLDMSVNTDTQYFGPGTRLTVL.

The chain employs TRBV18 and TRBJ2-2, with D hard to call. V was trimmed by 3 bases and J by 8 bases, leaving 19 bases between them. Germline V gene sequence: CDR1 KGHSH, CDR2 LQKENI. The CDR3 spans 16 residues. The CDR3 reads CASSPLPDAKAGELFF. The CDR3 DNA follows: TGTGCCAGCTCACCCCTTCCGGACGCAAAGGCGGGGGAGCTGTTTTTT.

A single count supports this clone. V is TRBV7-9 and J is TRBJ1-2; possibly TRBD1 for D (6 bases). Germline assignment: CDR1 SEHNR and CDR2 FQNEAQ (reference sequence). This CDR3 region has 16 residues. Deletions cut 5 bases from V and 5 bases from J, with 21 bases between. CDR3 in DNA: TGTGCCAGCAGCCCGGACAGCATTCTTTCAGAGTATGGCTACACCTTC. Translation gives CASSPDSILSEYGYTF.

The rearrangement uses TRBV6-6 and TRBJ2-1; D assignment may be TRBD1 or TRBD2 (6 bases each). The CDR3 totals 15 residues. Per the germline V gene, CDR1 is MNHNY and CDR2 is SVGAGI (reference sequence). V was trimmed by 4 bases and J by 9 bases, leaving 19 bases between them. In DNA form, the CDR3 reads TGTGCCAGCAGTTTCGGGGGCTCCGGGCGGGGTGAGCAGTTCTTC. Its translation: CASSFGGSGRGEQFF.

The rearrangement links TRBV2 to TRBJ1-1, with 8 bases lining up with TRBD1. CDR3 length: 15 amino acids. J was trimmed by 1 base and V by 3 bases; bases with no gene match: 4. Germline lookup yields CDR1 SNHLY and CDR2 FYNNEI. CDR3 in DNA: TGTGCCAGCAGTGATGGGACAGGCTGGAACACTGAAGCTTTCTTT. Translating gives CASSDGTGWNTEAFF.

The chain uses TRBV4-2 and TRBJ2-7; D remains ambiguous. Germline-derived CDR1 and CDR2 are LGHNA and YNFKEQ. The CDR3 extends over 15 amino acids. V was shortened by 0 bases and J by 0 bases, with 9 bases between the two germline ends. The CDR3: CASSQDEYSSYEQYV. DNA of the CDR3: TGTGCCAGCAGCCAAGATGAGTACAGCTCCTACGAGCAGTACGTC.

This chain uses TRBV28 with TRBJ2-7, with 11 bases aligning to TRBD1. Germline V gene sequence: CDR1 MDHEN, CDR2 SYDVKM. The CDR3 contains 14 residues. V was pared by 4 bases and J by 6 bases, with 5 bases of the junction left unmatched. For the CDR3, the DNA is TGTGCCAGCAGTTCCGGGACAGGGGGAAGCGAGCAGTACGTC. As protein: CASSSGTGGSEQYV.

The chain is built from TRBV5-5 and TRBJ1-3, with D uncertain. CDR1 is SGHKS and CDR2 is YYEKEE in the germline V gene (reference sequence). The germline V and J ends were trimmed by 0 bases and 3 bases, with 10 bases remaining between them. The CDR3 extends over 15 amino acids. The CDR3 DNA reads as TGTGCCAGCAGCTTGGCACACCAACTTGGAAACACCATATATTTT. This gives the protein CASSLAHQLGNTIYF.

V gene TRBV5-6 combines with J gene TRBJ2-7, with D maybe TRBD1 (5 bases). There are 14 residues in the CDR3. V was trimmed by 1 base and J by 1 base, leaving 9 bases between them. Germline V gene data show CDR1 as SGHDT and CDR2 as YYEEEE. CDR3 sequence reads: CASSLMGLSYEQYV. The CDR3 coding sequence is TGTGCCAGCAGCTTGATGGGGCTTTCCTACGAGCAGTACGTC.

This clone has just one count. The chain combines TRBV19 with TRBJ2-2; 8 bases match TRBD1. Germline loops: CDR1 LNHDA, CDR2 SQIVND (reference sequence). The CDR3 loop spans 14 amino acids. Trimming took 8 bases from V and 4 from J; bases not matched to a gene: 6. The CDR3 sequence: CASFGQGSTGELFF. The CDR3 DNA follows: TGTGCCAGTTTTGGACAGGGATCCACCGGGGAGCTGTTTTTT.

The chain joins TRBV21-1 to TRBJ2-1; the table gives TRBD2 as D, unverified against the DNA. TRBV21-1 is a documented pseudogene. The CDR3 loop spans 19 amino acids. This CDR3 reads CASSPKRLAGPLQNNEQFF. CDR3 DNA: TGTGCCAGCAGCCCTAAAAGACTAGCGGGGCCTTTACAAAACAATGAGCAGTTCTTC.

The gene calls are TRBV6-6 and TRBJ2-3; D unresolved. The germline V gene encodes CDR1 MNHNY and CDR2 SVGAGI (reference sequence). V was clipped by 2 bases and J by 6 bases, with 6 bases between them. There are 12 residues in the CDR3. For the CDR3, the DNA is TGTGCCAGCAGTTACCCCACCGATACGCAGTATTTT. This gives the protein CASSYPTDTQYF.

This clone was recorded a few times. This specimen includes other DNA sequences encoding the same CDR3. The chain combines TRBV30 with TRBJ1-3; D uncertain. CDR3 length: 12 amino acids. Looked up from germline, CDR1 is GTSNPN and CDR2 is SVGIG (reference sequence). V gave up 4 bases and J gave up 4 bases, with 8 bases separating them. For the CDR3, the DNA is TGTGCCTGGAAAAAGGCCGGAAACACCATATATTTT. Its translation is CAWKKAGNTIYF.